The 32 T cell receptor beta chains given below trace back to one sample, sequenced in a study of blood T cells in healthy people across ages (dated by TCRdb to the mid-2010s). Library preparation used 5' RACE. These reads were obtained on an Illumina HiSeq 2500. A second roughly 7 to 11 cycle PCR used a sample-barcoded 5' primer and a J-beta primer mix. TCRdb ran its own pipeline on the public reads, namely fastp trimming at Q25 and MiXCR clone calling, and kept in-frame beta chains. Rows with one shared CDR3 protein collapse into an entry with the most common genes and DNA. For this sample there are about 930,000 distinct CDR3 sequences; around 29% appear just once. The ten biggest clones cover 10% to 13% of the sample. The sample was also linked to a second study, of T cells of mothers and their children.

The sequenced sample consisted of blood. These receptors all come from a woman aged 40 to 55 in good health.

This clonotype occurred many times. The chain links TRBV12-3 or TRBV12-4 to TRBJ2-7; D is ambiguous. Trimming stripped 4 bases from V and 1 base from J, with 8 bases between. The CDR3 extends over 13 amino acids. CDR3 sequence: CASSSDGSYEQYF. CDR3 in DNA: TGTGCCAGCAGTTCGGACGGGTCCTACGAGCAGTACTTC.

V is TRBV7-8 and J is TRBJ1-4; D gene ambiguous. CDR1 SGHVS and CDR2 FQNEAQ come from the germline V gene. Trimming left V 5 bases short and J 4 bases short, with 17 bases between. The CDR3 runs to 16 residues. The CDR3 bases are TGTGCCAGCAGCCCACAACGGACCGTCCATAATGAAAAACTGTTTTTT. Its translation is CASSPQRTVHNEKLFF.

This clonotype came up many times. At one of its ends the junction is not consistent with the germline gene, which may arise from a read error. V is TRBV7-2 and J is TRBJ1-1, with unresolved D. Germline CDR1 reads SGHTA; CDR2 reads FQGNSA. The CDR3 has 13 residues. CDR3 DNA sequence: TGCGCCAGCAGCCCCGGTAGAGGGACTGAAGCTTTCTTT. Translating gives CASSPGRGTEAFF.

J is TRBJ1-5 and V is TRBV7-9; D call uncertain. The V and J ends lost 7 bases and 2 bases respectively, with 15 bases between them. Germline V gives CDR1 SEHNR, CDR2 FQNEAQ (reference sequence). The CDR3 has 15 amino acids. CDR3 in DNA: TGTGCCAGCACCGAAGGCTCGGGAGGCAATCAGCCCCAGCATTTT. This encodes CASTEGSGGNQPQHF.

V and J are TRBV5-5 and TRBJ2-7, with 11 bases matching TRBD2. This CDR3 has 16 amino acids. Germline V gene lookup returns CDR1 SGHKS and CDR2 YYEKEE (reference sequence). Trimming took 0 bases from V and 4 from J; bases not matched to a gene: 6. CDR3 amino acids: CASSLGGTSGAYEQYF. The CDR3 bases are TGTGCCAGCAGCTTGGGTGGGACTAGCGGAGCTTACGAGCAGTACTTC.

This clonotype came up many times. The rearrangement uses TRBV20-1 and TRBJ1-4, with 12 positions matching TRBD1. The CDR3 contains 14 residues. Unmatched junction bases numbered 5, after V lost 6 bases and J lost 6 bases. Germline loops: CDR1 DFQATT, CDR2 SNEGSKA (reference sequence). CDR3 DNA: TGCAGTGCGACAGGGACAGGGGGCTATGAAAAACTGTTTTTT. This translates into CSATGTGGYEKLFF.

In the case of this clonotype: A much larger clone lies one base from this, so it may be a read error. The chain carries TRBV12-3 or TRBV12-4 and TRBJ2-3; possible D gene TRBD1, 6 bases. The CDR3 spans 15 residues. The CDR3 DNA sequence: TGTGCCAGCAGTTTAGGCAGGGGATATTCAGATGCGCAGTATTTT. This encodes CASSLGRGYSDAQYF.

The chain recombines TRBV7-9 with TRBJ1-1, with D maybe TRBD1 (5 bases). Germline CDR1 and CDR2: SEHNR and FQNEAQ (reference sequence). Trimming cost V 6 bases and J 4 bases, with 12 bases left between them. This CDR3 contains 13 residues. The CDR3 DNA reads as TGTGCCAGCAGATTCAGGGTGGGCACTGAAGCTTTCTTT. Residues: CASRFRVGTEAFF.

This clonotype was detected only a few times. The rearrangement links TRBV14 to TRBJ1-5; D not resolved. CDR1 is SGHDN, CDR2 FVKESK, per germline. V was shortened by 4 bases and J by 8 bases, with 12 bases between the two germline ends. This CDR3 comprises 13 residues. The CDR3 is CASSRSWAEPQHF. CDR3 in DNA: TGTGCCAGCAGCCGATCGTGGGCTGAGCCCCAGCATTTT.

This rearrangement joins TRBV29-1 to TRBJ2-1, with D uncertain. The V end was cut by 4 bases, the J end by 4 bases, with 20 bases between. Germline-derived CDR1 and CDR2 are SQVTM and ANQGSEA. This CDR3 has 16 amino acids. The CDR3 DNA reads as TGCAGCGTTGTTTTGCAGGCTGTAGAGGTGTACAATGAGCAGTTCTTC. Amino acid sequence: CSVVLQAVEVYNEQFF.

The chain is built from TRBV3-1 and TRBJ2-5; TRBD2 is a possible D gene (5 bases). Germline CDR1 reads LGHDT; CDR2 reads YNNKEL (reference sequence). Between the trimmed V and J ends, which lost 1 base and 5 bases, there was a span of 14 bases. The CDR3 extends over 15 amino acids. The CDR3 reads CASSQGTSQRETQYF. The CDR3 nucleotides read TGTGCCAGCAGCCAAGGGACTTCCCAGAGGGAGACCCAGTACTTC.

V gene TRBV7-2 combines with J gene TRBJ2-5, with D perhaps assigned TRBD1 or TRBD2 (5 bases each). Germline loops: CDR1 SGHTA, CDR2 FQGNSA. CDR3 length: 16 amino acids. The germline V and J ends were trimmed by 5 bases and 5 bases, with 21 bases remaining between them. CDR3 in amino acids: CASSPWGTAGGETQYF. CDR3 coding DNA: TGTGCCAGCAGCCCCTGGGGGACCGCAGGCGGGGAGACCCAGTACTTC.

The V and J genes are TRBV20-1 and TRBJ2-2; 8 bases fit TRBD1. There are 16 residues in the CDR3. The V and J ends lost 0 bases and 4 bases, in that order; junction bases with no gene match: 7. The germline CDR1 and CDR2 sequences are DFQATT and SNEGSKA (reference sequence). CDR3 protein: CSARDRETGVTGELFF. CDR3 bases: TGCAGTGCTAGAGATCGTGAGACAGGGGTCACCGGGGAGCTGTTTTTT.

As regards this clonotype: A much larger clone is a single base away; this may be a read error. This chain connects TRBV5-6 to TRBJ2-1, with D perhaps given as TRBD1 or TRBD2 (6 bases each). The CDR3 consists of 16 residues. The V gene's germline CDR1 is SGHDT and CDR2 YYEEEE. V lost 0 bases and J 10 bases, leaving 20 bases between the germline ends. CDR3 in amino acids: CASSLDLGGLSYEQFF. In DNA form, the CDR3 reads TGTGCCAGCAGCTTGGATTTGGGGGGCCTCTCCTACGAGCAGTTCTTC.

This clonotype was observed a few times. The chain carries TRBV7-2 and TRBJ2-5, with a tentative D call TRBD2 (6 bases). The J call could be wrong; TRBJ2-7 is a better fit for the DNA end. The length of the CDR3 is 13 residues. From germline, CDR1 is SGHTA and CDR2 FQGNSA. The DNA for the CDR3 is TGTGCCAGCAGCTTCCCGGGGGAAGGCGAGCAGTACTTC. Its translation is CASSFPGEGEQYF.

In its sample, this clonotype was seen a few times. For the CDR3, the DNA is TGTGCCACCAGCAGAGGAACAGAGAATCAGCCCCAGCATTTT. Residues: CATSRGTENQPQHF. The rearrangement uses TRBV15 and TRBJ1-5; D is ambiguous. V was cut by 1 base and J by 4 bases, with 8 bases left in between. The CDR3 has 14 amino acids. Germline V gene lookup returns CDR1 LNHNV and CDR2 YYDKDF (reference sequence).

V gene TRBV19 combines with J gene TRBJ1-2; D is possibly TRBD1 (6 bases). V lost 5 bases, J lost 3 bases, and 16 bases lay in between. The CDR3 covers 15 residues. Germline V lookup: CDR1 LNHDA, CDR2 SQIVND (reference sequence). The CDR3 bases are TGTGCCAGTAGTGACACAGGGTCCCTTGACTATGGCTACACCTTC. It codes for CASSDTGSLDYGYTF.

The chain combines TRBV7-2 with TRBJ2-7; D not certain. The tail of the sequence fits TRBJ2-4 better, so the J call may be wrong. The CDR3 runs 14 residues. Germline CDR1 and CDR2: SGHTA and FQGNSA. The CDR3 region has the DNA TGTGCCAGCAGCTTAGCGGGGTTGGGGTACATTCAGTACTTC. It is translated as CASSLAGLGYIQYF.

V gene TRBV7-4 combines with J gene TRBJ2-2; D unresolved. V lost 2 bases to trimming and J lost 4 bases, with 5 bases between them. CDR3 length equals 13 residues. Germline V gives CDR1 SGHVT, CDR2 SQSDAQ. DNA of the CDR3: TGTGCCAGCAGCTTATTGGCCACCGGGGAGCTGTTTTTT. Protein: CASSLLATGELFF. Full variable domain (remainder filled in from reference TRBV7-4 and TRBJ2-2): GAGVSQSPRYKVAKRGRDVALRCDSISGHVTLYWYRQTLGQGSEVLTYSQSDAQRDKSGRPSGRFSAERPERSVSTLKIQRTEQGDSAVYLCASSLLATGELFFGEGSRLTVL.

This clonotype was observed many times. This chain links TRBV12-3 or TRBV12-4 with TRBJ1-2; D is unresolved. Trimming took off 3 bases at V and 4 bases at J, with 15 bases between the two ends. The CDR3 is 15 residues long. DNA of the CDR3: TGTGCCAGCAGTTTTGCGGGAGCCGGGGTCTATGGCTACACCTTC. Protein product: CASSFAGAGVYGYTF.

This clonotype was seen repeatedly, ten times or more. V and J are TRBV7-2 and TRBJ2-1, with 16 bases aligning to TRBD2. The CDR3 runs 18 residues. The V and J ends lost 6 bases and 0 bases, in that order; junction bases with no gene match: 5. Germline V CDR1 and CDR2: SGHTA, FQGNSA. The CDR3 bases are TGTGCCAGCAGGGGGACTAGCGGGGGGGAGAGCTCCTACAATGAGCAGTTCTTC. Protein: CASRGTSGGESSYNEQFF.

This clonotype was seen once. The rearrangement links TRBV7-9 to TRBJ1-1, with a tentative D call TRBD1 (5 bases). Trimming took 6 bases from V and 2 from J, leaving 13 bases between them. The length of the CDR3 is 14 residues. CDR1 and CDR2 from the germline V gene are SEHNR and FQNEAQ (reference sequence). The CDR3: CASRVQGLNTEAFF. The CDR3 nucleotides are TGTGCCAGCAGAGTCCAGGGCTTAAACACTGAAGCTTTCTTT.

The rearrangement uses TRBV28 and TRBJ2-2; 11 bases line up with TRBD2. Germline values: CDR1 MDHEN, CDR2 SYDVKM. V dropped 5 bases and J dropped 6; count of bases not matched to a gene: 5. The CDR3 is 15 amino acids. As DNA, the CDR3 is TGTGCCAGCAGTCCACGACTAGCGGGGTCCGGGGAGCTGTTTTTT. It codes for CASSPRLAGSGELFF.

This clonotype came up a few times. The V call is TRBV7-9, the J call TRBJ1-1, with 12 bases lining up with TRBD1. The germline gives CDR1 SEHNR, CDR2 FQNEAQ (reference sequence). CDR3 length: 14 amino acids. V lost 3 bases, J lost 11 bases, and 7 bases stayed unmatched. The CDR3 DNA sequence: TGTGCCAGCAGCTTGGGACAGGGGGCGCAACGGGCTTTCTTT. This sequence encodes CASSLGQGAQRAFF.

A note on this clonotype: A read error is possible here, since a much larger clone lies one base away. The chain has TRBV5-1 and TRBJ1-2; 9 positions agree with TRBD1. This CDR3 region has 17 residues. Germline loops: CDR1 SGHRS, CDR2 YFSETQ. CDR3 residues: CAGSLAGPGTGNYGYTF. The CDR3 DNA is TGCGCCGGCAGCTTGGCCGGTCCCGGGACAGGGAACTATGGCTACACCTTC.

This clonotype was counted only a few times. The chain recombines TRBV7-2 with TRBJ1-2, with TRBD1 identical over 9 bases. CDR1 and CDR2 (germline): SGHTA, FQGNSA. With V trimmed by 3 bases and J by 8 bases, 7 bases remained unmatched. The CDR3 is 14 residues long. The CDR3 is CASSFPGTGSGYTF. Written as DNA, the CDR3 is TGTGCCAGCAGCTTCCCCGGGACAGGGTCCGGCTACACCTTC.

This clonotype was seen repeatedly, ten times or more. This sequence joins TRBV3-1 and TRBJ2-7; the D call may be TRBD1 or TRBD2 (6 bases each). V shed 3 bases and J shed 8 bases, with 17 bases lying between them. The CDR3 contains 14 residues. CDR1 LGHDT and CDR2 YNNKEL come from the germline V gene (reference sequence). CDR3 amino acids: CASSQEQGGGKQYF. CDR3 DNA: TGTGCCAGCAGCCAGGAACAGGGAGGTGGTAAGCAGTACTTC.

This clonotype was seen repeatedly, ten times or more. This sequence joins TRBV7-2 and TRBJ2-3; D unclear. The length of the CDR3 is 13 residues. Trimming took off 1 base at V and 4 bases at J, with 6 bases between the two ends. Germline assignment: CDR1 SGHTA and CDR2 FQGNSA. CDR3 sequence (DNA): TGTGCCAGCAGCTTAGAGATCCCAGATACGCAGTATTTT. Its translation: CASSLEIPDTQYF.

The V call is TRBV20-1, the J call TRBJ2-7; D may be TRBD1 (5 bases). The CDR3 extends over 15 amino acids. Trimming pared 0 bases from V and 0 bases from J, leaving 12 bases between. Germline CDR1 is DFQATT and CDR2 is SNEGSKA (reference sequence). The CDR3 region has the DNA TGCAGTGCTAGAGATCGACAGAGAAGCTCCTACGAGCAGTACTTC. Translation gives CSARDRQRSSYEQYF.

This clonotype has just a few counts. The chain links TRBV6-5 to TRBJ1-2; possible D gene TRBD1, 5 bases. Deletions cut 6 bases from V and 4 bases from J, with 18 bases between. The V gene's germline CDR1 is MNHEY and CDR2 SVGAGI. The CDR3 is made up of 15 amino acids. CDR3 loop: CASSRPRQGAYGYTF. CDR3 coding DNA: TGTGCCAGCAGCCGGCCCCGCCAGGGAGCCTATGGCTACACCTTC.

This clonotype appeared a few times. J is TRBJ2-1 and V is TRBV2; D is possibly TRBD1 (6 bases). CDR1 and CDR2 from the germline V gene are SNHLY and FYNNEI. The CDR3 length is 14 residues. The V end lost 5 bases, the J end lost 5 bases, and 13 bases lay between the germline ends. The CDR3 loop is CASSQGQGHNEQFF. The CDR3 DNA is TGTGCCAGCAGTCAGGGGCAGGGACACAATGAGCAGTTCTTC.

The chain joins TRBV2 to TRBJ1-5; D is undetermined. V was trimmed by 3 bases and J by 3 bases, leaving 12 bases between them. Looked up from germline, CDR1 is SNHLY and CDR2 is FYNNEI. This CDR3 region has 15 residues. CDR3 in DNA: TGTGCCAGCAGTGAGTCTCCTGGTCCCAATCAGCCCCAGCATTTT. Protein product: CASSESPGPNQPQHF. Drawing the rest from reference TRBV2 and TRBJ1-5, the complete variable domain is EPEVTQTPSHQVTQMGQEVILRCVPISNHLYFYWYRQILGQKVEFLVSFYNNEISEKSEIFDDQFSVERPDGSNFTLKIRSTKLEDSAMYFCASSESPGPNQPQHFGDGTRLSIL.